This passage covers 14 T cell receptor beta chains from one sample sequenced in a study of shared clonotypes between healthy human individuals. The naive CD8 population came from CD45RO-negative cells selected for CCR7, without terminally differentiated effector memory CD45RA+ cells. The method was immunoSEQ multiplex PCR; TCRdb's version includes in-frame clones alone and lacks a portion of them. The sample shows some 600,000 clones, 90% to 97% of them seen only once. The sample consisted of naive CD8+ T cells sorted from blood. Every receptor here comes from a woman in her 30s in good health.

The rearrangement uses TRBV5-1 and TRBJ2-7; 10 nucleotides line up with TRBD1. After removal of 2 bases from V and 4 bases from J, the junction contained 12 bases not matched to a gene. The CDR3 length is 17 residues. Germline V gene data show CDR1 as SGHRS and CDR2 as YFSETQ. In DNA form, the CDR3 reads TGCGCCAGCAGCTTAGATCCGGGACAGGGGCTAACATACGAGCAGTACTTC. It yields the protein CASSLDPGQGLTYEQYF.

The chain has TRBV5-6 and TRBJ2-7; tentative D call: TRBD2 (5 bases). The CDR3 loop spans 12 amino acids. The germline CDR1 and CDR2 sequences are SGHDT and YYEEEE. Trimming took off 4 bases at V and 7 bases at J, with 12 bases between the two ends. CDR3 sequence: CASSPFEGEQYF. The CDR3 nucleotides are TGTGCCAGCAGCCCGTTTGAGGGTGAGCAGTACTTC. Drawing the rest from reference TRBV5-6 and TRBJ2-7, the complete variable domain is DAGVTQSPTHLIKTRGQQVTLRCSPKSGHDTVSWYQQALGQGPQFIFQYYEEEERQRGNFPDRFSGHQFPNYSSELNVNALLLGDSALYLCASSPFEGEQYFGPGTRLTVT.

V usage is TRBV5-6 and J usage is TRBJ1-2; D is undetermined. The CDR3 runs to 15 residues. The germline V gene has CDR1 SGHDT and CDR2 YYEEEE. Trimming took 0 bases from V and 2 from J, leaving 11 bases between them. The CDR3 spells CASSLVYSSNYGYTF. The CDR3 coding sequence is TGTGCCAGCAGCTTGGTGTACAGTTCCAACTATGGCTACACCTTC. The full variable domain, in which reference TRBV5-6 and TRBJ1-2 provide the parts outside the CDR3, is DAGVTQSPTHLIKTRGQQVTLRCSPKSGHDTVSWYQQALGQGPQFIFQYYEEEERQRGNFPDRFSGHQFPNYSSELNVNALLLGDSALYLCASSLVYSSNYGYTFGSGTRLTVV.

For the CDR3, the DNA is TGTGCCAGCAGCCCGGACGGAGCGAACTATGGCTACACCTTC. Translation: CASSPDGANYGYTF. The chain uses TRBV7-3 and TRBJ1-2; no reliable D call. V shed 5 bases and J shed 2 bases, with 12 bases lying between them. Germline loops: CDR1 SGHTA, CDR2 FQGTGA. The CDR3 is made up of 14 amino acids.

This sequence joins TRBV28 and TRBJ1-2; the D is unclear. With 4 bases removed from V and 4 bases from J, the gap between germline ends came to 13 bases. This CDR3 contains 14 residues. Looked up from germline, CDR1 is MDHEN and CDR2 is SYDVKM. The DNA for the CDR3 is TGTGCCAGCAGTTACCCACAGCCCCGCTATGGCTACACCTTC. Amino acid sequence: CASSYPQPRYGYTF.

A note on this clone: Distinct nucleotide sequences in the sample also encode this CDR3. The genes are TRBV29-1 and TRBJ2-7; no firm D call. V shed 6 bases and J shed 1 base, with 10 bases lying between them. The germline gives CDR1 SQVTM, CDR2 ANQGSEA. CDR3 length: 12 amino acids. The CDR3 DNA sequence: TGCAGCGTGGTAGAAGGGTCCTACGAGCAGTACTTC. Its translation is CSVVEGSYEQYF.

The rearrangement joins TRBV19 to TRBJ1-1, with TRBD1 as a possible D gene (6 bases). The germline gives CDR1 LNHDA, CDR2 SQIVND (reference sequence). The V end was cut by 5 bases, the J end by 5 bases, with 12 bases between. The CDR3 is 13 residues long. CDR3 sequence reads: CASSLGGETEAFF. CDR3 nucleotides: TGTGCCAGTAGTCTAGGGGGAGAAACTGAAGCTTTCTTT. The entire variable domain, with the rest obtained from reference TRBV19 and TRBJ1-1, is as follows: DGGITQSPKYLFRKEGQNVTLSCEQNLNHDAMYWYRQDPGQGLRLIYYSQIVNDFQKGDIAEGYSVSREKKESFPLTVTSAQKNPTAFYLCASSLGGETEAFFGQGTRLTVV.

The V gene is TRBV19, the J gene TRBJ2-6; no reliable D call. CDR3 length: 16 amino acids. Between the trimmed V and J ends, which lost 7 bases and 0 bases, there was a span of 13 bases. Germline V gene data show CDR1 as LNHDA and CDR2 as SQIVND (reference sequence). The CDR3 sequence is CASTDVGFSGANVLTF. In DNA form, the CDR3 reads TGTGCCAGTACCGATGTGGGGTTCTCTGGGGCCAACGTCCTGACTTTC.

The chain recombines TRBV6-5 with TRBJ1-2, with 7 bases that match TRBD1. Germline lookup yields CDR1 MNHEY and CDR2 SVGAGI. The trim removed 7 bases at V and 8 bases at J, leaving 7 bases unmatched. The CDR3 sequence is 12 residues long. The CDR3 region has the DNA TGTGCCAGCAAGGAGGGGGCTCAGGGCTACACCTTC. Translating gives CASKEGAQGYTF.

The chain has TRBV19 and TRBJ2-3; 11 bases map to TRBD2. The CDR3 is 14 amino acids. V lost 3 bases, J lost 6 bases, and 2 bases stayed unmatched. CDR1 and CDR2 (germline): LNHDA, SQIVND (reference sequence). CDR3 region: CASSMASGGDTQYF. The CDR3, as DNA: TGTGCCAGTAGTATGGCTAGCGGGGGGGATACGCAGTATTTT.

The rearrangement uses TRBV7-9 and TRBJ2-3, with 7 positions matching TRBD2. The V gene's germline CDR1 is SEHNR and CDR2 FQNEAQ (reference sequence). Germline trimming cut 2 bases from V and 5 bases from J; bases unmatched to any gene: 4. This CDR3 comprises 14 residues. The CDR3 is CASSLTSGIDTQYF. CDR3 nucleotides: TGTGCCAGCAGCTTAACCAGCGGGATAGATACGCAGTATTTT.

CDR3 nucleotide sequence: TGTGCCAGCAGCTTAGGGCCTAGCGGCTACAATGAGCAGTTCTTC. The encoded protein is CASSLGPSGYNEQFF. The chain couples TRBV7-8 to TRBJ2-1; 7 bases map to TRBD2. The CDR3 loop spans 15 amino acids. Per germline, CDR1 SGHVS and CDR2 FQNEAQ. J was trimmed by 3 bases and V by 1 base; bases with no gene match: 3.

The chain joins TRBV19 to TRBJ2-7; 7 nucleotides line up with TRBD2. The CDR3 sequence is 14 residues long. In germline, CDR1 is LNHDA, CDR2 SQIVND (reference sequence). Trimming took 3 bases from V and 2 from J; bases not matched to a gene: 4. The CDR3 DNA reads TGTGCCAGTAGTATGTCTAGCGGAACCTACGAGCAGTACTTC. As protein: CASSMSSGTYEQYF.

V and J are TRBV4-2 and TRBJ2-7; 7 nucleotides match TRBD2. The germline V gene has CDR1 LGHNA and CDR2 YNFKEQ. With V trimmed by 2 bases and J by 1 base, 8 bases remained unmatched. This CDR3 contains 16 residues. CDR3 nucleotide sequence: TGTGCCAGCAGCCAATCTTCTAGCGGTTTTTCCTACGAGCAGTACTTC. This sequence encodes CASSQSSSGFSYEQYF.